Here is one T cell receptor beta chain with its context. Its antigen is undetermined. This PCR relied on a set of 60 Vbeta primers and 13 Jbeta primers. Profiling relied on immunoSEQ multiplex PCR, and the TCRdb table lists in-frame clones only, not all of them. The listing contains 130,000 to 150,000 clones. The germline V gene encodes CDR1 SEHNR and CDR2 FQNEAQ (reference sequence). This CDR3 spans 14 amino acids. V gave up 5 bases and J gave up 8 bases, with 15 bases separating them. The sample comes from a study of cytomegalovirus exposure and HLA in healthy donors. Study observations and caveats: CMV serostatus was the sole immune exposure data available. Later on, an analysis found that several of the most significant clusters appeared to be linked to common viral pathogens, which included parvovirus B19. Cytomegalovirus association was assigned to approximately 180 TCR beta chains. In a later analysis, at a false discovery rate of 0.05, about 17,000 TCR beta sequences matched HLA alleles.

Sequences were obtained from PBMCs. This chain connects TRBV7-9 to TRBJ1-4; the D is unclear. This clonotype originated in a middle-aged man in good health and CMV-seronegative. The CDR3 loop is CASSPFREWEKLFF. In DNA form, the CDR3 reads TGTGCCAGCAGCCCCTTCCGGGAATGGGAAAAACTGTTTTTT.